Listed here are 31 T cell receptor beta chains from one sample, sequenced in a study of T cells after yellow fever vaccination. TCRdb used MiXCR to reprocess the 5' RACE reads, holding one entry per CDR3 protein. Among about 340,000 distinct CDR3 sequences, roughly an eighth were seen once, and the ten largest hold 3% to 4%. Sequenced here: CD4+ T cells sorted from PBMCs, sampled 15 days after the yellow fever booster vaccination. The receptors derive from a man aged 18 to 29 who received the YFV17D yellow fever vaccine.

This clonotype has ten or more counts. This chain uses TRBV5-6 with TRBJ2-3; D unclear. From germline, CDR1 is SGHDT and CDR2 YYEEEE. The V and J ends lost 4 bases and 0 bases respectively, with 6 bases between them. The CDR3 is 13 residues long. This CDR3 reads CASSVQSTDTQYF. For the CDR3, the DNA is TGTGCCAGCAGCGTACAAAGCACAGATACGCAGTATTTT.

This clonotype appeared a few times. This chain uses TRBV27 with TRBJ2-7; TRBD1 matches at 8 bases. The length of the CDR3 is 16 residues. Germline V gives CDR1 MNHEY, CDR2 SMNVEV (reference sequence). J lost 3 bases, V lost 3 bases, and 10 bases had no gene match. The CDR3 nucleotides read TGTGCCAGCAGTTTGGCAGGGGGCCTCTCCAACTACGAGCAGTACTTC. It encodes CASSLAGGLSNYEQYF.

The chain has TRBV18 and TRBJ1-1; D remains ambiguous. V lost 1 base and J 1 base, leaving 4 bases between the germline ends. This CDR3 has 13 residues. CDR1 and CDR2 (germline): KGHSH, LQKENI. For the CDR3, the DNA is TGTGCCAGCTCACCACACCAGAACACTGAAGCTTTCTTT. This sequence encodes CASSPHQNTEAFF.

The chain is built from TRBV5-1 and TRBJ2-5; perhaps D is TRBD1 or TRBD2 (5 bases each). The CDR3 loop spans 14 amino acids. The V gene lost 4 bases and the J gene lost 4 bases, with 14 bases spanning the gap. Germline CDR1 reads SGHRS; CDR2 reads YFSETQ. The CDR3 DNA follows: TGCGCCAGCAGCCCCGGGACCGAGGGAGAGACCCAGTACTTC. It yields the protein CASSPGTEGETQYF. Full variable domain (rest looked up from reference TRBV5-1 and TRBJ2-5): KAGVTQTPRYLIKTRGQQVTLSCSPISGHRSVSWYQQTPGQGLQFLFEYFSETQRNKGNFPGRFSGRQFSNSRSEMNVSTLELGDSALYLCASSPGTEGETQYFGPGTRLLVL.

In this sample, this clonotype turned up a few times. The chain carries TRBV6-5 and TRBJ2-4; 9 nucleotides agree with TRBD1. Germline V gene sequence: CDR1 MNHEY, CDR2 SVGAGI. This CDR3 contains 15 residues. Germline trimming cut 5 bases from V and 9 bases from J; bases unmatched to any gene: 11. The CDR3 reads CASSPGTGSNGIQYF. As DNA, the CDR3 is TGTGCCAGCAGTCCCGGGACAGGGTCTAACGGCATTCAGTACTTC.

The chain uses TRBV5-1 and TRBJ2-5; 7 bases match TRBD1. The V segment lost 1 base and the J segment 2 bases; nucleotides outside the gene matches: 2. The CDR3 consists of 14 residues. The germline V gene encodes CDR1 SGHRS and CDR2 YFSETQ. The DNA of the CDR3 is TGCGCCAGCAGCTTGATGGGACAGCAAGAGACCCAGTACTTC. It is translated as CASSLMGQQETQYF.

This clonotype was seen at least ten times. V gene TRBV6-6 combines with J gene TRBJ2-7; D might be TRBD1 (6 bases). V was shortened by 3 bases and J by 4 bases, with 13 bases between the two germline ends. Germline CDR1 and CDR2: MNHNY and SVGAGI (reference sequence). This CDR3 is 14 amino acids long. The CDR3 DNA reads TGTGCCAGCAGTTATGGCCAGGACAGATACGAGCAGTACTTC. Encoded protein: CASSYGQDRYEQYF.

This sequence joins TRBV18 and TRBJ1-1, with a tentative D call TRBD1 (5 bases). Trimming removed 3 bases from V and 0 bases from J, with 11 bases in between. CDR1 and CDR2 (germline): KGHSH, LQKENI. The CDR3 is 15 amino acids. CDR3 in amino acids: CASSPTVGMNTEAFF. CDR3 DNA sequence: TGTGCCAGCTCACCGACAGTGGGCATGAACACTGAAGCTTTCTTT. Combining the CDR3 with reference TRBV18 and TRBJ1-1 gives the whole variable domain NAGVMQNPRHLVRRRGQEARLRCSPMKGHSHVYWYRQLPEEGLKFMVYLQKENIIDESGMPKERFSAEFPKEGPSILRIQQVVRGDSAAYFCASSPTVGMNTEAFFGQGTRLTVV.

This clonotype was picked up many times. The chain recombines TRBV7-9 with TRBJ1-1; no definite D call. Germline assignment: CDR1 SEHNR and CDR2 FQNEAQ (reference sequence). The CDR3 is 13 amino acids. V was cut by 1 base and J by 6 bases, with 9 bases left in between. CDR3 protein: CASSLDGGAEAFF. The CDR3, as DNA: TGTGCCAGCAGCTTAGATGGAGGTGCTGAAGCTTTCTTT.

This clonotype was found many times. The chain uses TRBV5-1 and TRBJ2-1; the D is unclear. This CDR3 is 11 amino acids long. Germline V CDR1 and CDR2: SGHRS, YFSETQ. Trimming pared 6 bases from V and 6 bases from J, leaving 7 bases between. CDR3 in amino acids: CASNSGNEQFF. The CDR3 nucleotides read TGCGCCAGCAACTCCGGCAATGAGCAGTTCTTC.

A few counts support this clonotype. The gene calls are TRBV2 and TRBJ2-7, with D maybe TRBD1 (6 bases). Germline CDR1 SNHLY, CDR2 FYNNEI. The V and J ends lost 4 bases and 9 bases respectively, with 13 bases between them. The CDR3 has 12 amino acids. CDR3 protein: CASSVQGSGQYF. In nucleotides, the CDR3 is TGTGCCAGCAGTGTTCAGGGGTCTGGGCAGTACTTC.

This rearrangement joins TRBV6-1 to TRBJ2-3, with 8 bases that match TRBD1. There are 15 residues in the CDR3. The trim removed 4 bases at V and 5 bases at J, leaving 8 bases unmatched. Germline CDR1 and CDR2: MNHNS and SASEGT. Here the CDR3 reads CASSGTGRFGDTQYF. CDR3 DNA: TGTGCCAGCAGTGGGACAGGGAGGTTTGGAGATACGCAGTATTTT.

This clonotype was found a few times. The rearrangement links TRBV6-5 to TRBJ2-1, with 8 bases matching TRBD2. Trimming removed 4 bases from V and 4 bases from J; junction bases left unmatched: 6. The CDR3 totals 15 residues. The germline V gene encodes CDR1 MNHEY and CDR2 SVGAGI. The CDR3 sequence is CASSLAGLGYNEQFF. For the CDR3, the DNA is TGTGCCAGCAGTTTAGCGGGGTTGGGTTACAATGAGCAGTTCTTC.

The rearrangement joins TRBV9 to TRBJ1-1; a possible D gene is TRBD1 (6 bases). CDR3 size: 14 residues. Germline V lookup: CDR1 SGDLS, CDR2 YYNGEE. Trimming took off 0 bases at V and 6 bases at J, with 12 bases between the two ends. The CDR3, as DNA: TGTGCCAGCAGCGTAGACGGGGGCGACGCTGAAGCTTTCTTT. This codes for CASSVDGGDAEAFF.

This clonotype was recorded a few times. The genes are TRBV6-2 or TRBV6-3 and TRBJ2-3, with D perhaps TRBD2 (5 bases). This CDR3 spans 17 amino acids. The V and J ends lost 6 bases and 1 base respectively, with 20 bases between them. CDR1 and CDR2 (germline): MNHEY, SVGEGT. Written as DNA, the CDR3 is TGTGCCAGCAGCACCCAACCACAAAGCGGAGGCACAGATACGCAGTATTTT. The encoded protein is CASSTQPQSGGTDTQYF.

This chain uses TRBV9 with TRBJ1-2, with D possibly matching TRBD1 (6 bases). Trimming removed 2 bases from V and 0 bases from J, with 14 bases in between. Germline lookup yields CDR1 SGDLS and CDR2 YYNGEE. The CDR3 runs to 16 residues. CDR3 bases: TGTGCCAGCAGCGTGCAGTCTCGGGGGCCTAACTATGGCTACACCTTC. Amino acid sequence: CASSVQSRGPNYGYTF. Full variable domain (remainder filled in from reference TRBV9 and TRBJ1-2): DSGVTQTPKHLITATGQRVTLRCSPRSGDLSVYWYQQSLDQGLQFLIQYYNGEERAKGNILERFSAQQFPDLHSELNLSSLELGDSALYFCASSVQSRGPNYGYTFGSGTRLTVV.

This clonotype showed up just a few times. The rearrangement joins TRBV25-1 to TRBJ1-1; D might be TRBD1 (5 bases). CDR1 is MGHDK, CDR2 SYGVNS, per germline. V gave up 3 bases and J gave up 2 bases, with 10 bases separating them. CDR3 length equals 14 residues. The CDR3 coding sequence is TGTGCCAGCAGTGATACCAGGGTTAACACTGAAGCTTTCTTT. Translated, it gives CASSDTRVNTEAFF.

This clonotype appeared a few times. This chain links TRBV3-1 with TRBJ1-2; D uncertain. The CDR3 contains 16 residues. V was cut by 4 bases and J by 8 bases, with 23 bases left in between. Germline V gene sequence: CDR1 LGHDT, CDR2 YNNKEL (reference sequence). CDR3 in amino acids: CASSRLIASSQNGYTF. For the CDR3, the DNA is TGTGCCAGCAGCCGCCTCATAGCCTCTTCACAGAACGGCTACACCTTC.

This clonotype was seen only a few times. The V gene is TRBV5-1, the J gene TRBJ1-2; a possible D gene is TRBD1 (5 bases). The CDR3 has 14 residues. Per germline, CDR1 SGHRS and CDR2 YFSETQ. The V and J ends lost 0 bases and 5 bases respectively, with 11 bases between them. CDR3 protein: CASSLVTGLYGYTF. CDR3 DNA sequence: TGCGCCAGCAGCTTGGTAACAGGTTTATATGGCTACACCTTC.

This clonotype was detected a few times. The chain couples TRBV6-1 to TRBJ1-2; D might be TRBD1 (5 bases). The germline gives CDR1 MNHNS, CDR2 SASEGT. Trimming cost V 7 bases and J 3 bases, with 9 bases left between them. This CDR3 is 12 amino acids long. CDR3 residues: CASNSGHYGYTF. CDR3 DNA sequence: TGTGCCAGCAATTCAGGGCACTATGGCTACACCTTC.

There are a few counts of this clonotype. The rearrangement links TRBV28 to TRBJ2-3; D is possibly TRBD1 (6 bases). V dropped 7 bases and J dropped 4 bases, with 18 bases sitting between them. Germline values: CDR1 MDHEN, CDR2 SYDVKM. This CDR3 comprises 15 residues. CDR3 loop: CASIPGAAGPDTQYF. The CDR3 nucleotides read TGTGCCAGCATTCCAGGGGCGGCGGGCCCAGATACGCAGTATTTT.

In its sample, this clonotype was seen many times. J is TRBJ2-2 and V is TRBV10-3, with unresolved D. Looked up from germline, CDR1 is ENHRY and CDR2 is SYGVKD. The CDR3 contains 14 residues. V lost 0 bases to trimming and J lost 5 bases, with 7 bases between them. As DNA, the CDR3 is TGTGCCATCAGTGAGTCAGGGTCGACCGGGGAGCTGTTTTTT. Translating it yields CAISESGSTGELFF.

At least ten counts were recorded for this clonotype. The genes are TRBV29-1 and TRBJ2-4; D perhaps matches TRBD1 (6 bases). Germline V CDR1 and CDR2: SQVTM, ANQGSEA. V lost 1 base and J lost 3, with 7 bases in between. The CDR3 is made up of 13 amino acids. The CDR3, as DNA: TGCAGCGTTGAAGTAGGGGGCAAAAACATTCAGTACTTC. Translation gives CSVEVGGKNIQYF.

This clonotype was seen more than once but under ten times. In nucleotides, the CDR3 is TGTGCCAGCAGTGATGAACTAGCCCAAGAGACCCAGTACTTC. It yields the protein CASSDELAQETQYF. The chain recombines TRBV25-1 with TRBJ2-5; weak D call: TRBD2 (6 bases). Deletions cut 3 bases from V and 1 base from J, with 9 bases between. CDR3 length: 14 amino acids. The germline gives CDR1 MGHDK, CDR2 SYGVNS.

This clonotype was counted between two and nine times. The CDR3 protein is CASSDYPGSTDTQYF. Written as DNA, the CDR3 is TGTGCCAGCAGTGATTACCCAGGTAGCACAGATACGCAGTATTTT. This sequence joins TRBV2 and TRBJ2-3; no definite D call. Germline loops: CDR1 SNHLY, CDR2 FYNNEI. The CDR3 extends over 15 amino acids. The V gene lost 3 bases and the J gene lost 0 bases, with 10 bases spanning the gap.

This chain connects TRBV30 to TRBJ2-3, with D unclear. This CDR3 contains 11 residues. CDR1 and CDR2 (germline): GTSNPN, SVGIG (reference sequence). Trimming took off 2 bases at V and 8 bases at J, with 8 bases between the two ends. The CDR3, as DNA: TGTGCCTGGAGTTCAACGGGTACGCAGTATTTT. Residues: CAWSSTGTQYF.

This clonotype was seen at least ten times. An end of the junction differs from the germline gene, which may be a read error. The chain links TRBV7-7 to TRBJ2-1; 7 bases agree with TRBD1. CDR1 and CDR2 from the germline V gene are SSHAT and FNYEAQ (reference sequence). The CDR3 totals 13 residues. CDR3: CASSLDRVDEQFF. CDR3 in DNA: TGTGCTAGCAGCTTAGACAGGGTGGATGAGCAGTTCTTC.

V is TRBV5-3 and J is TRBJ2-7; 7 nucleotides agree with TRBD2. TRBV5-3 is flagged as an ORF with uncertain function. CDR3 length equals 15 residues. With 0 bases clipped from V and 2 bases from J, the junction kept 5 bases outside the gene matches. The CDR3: CARSLASAGAYEQYF. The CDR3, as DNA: TGTGCCAGAAGCTTGGCATCGGCGGGGGCCTACGAGCAGTACTTC.

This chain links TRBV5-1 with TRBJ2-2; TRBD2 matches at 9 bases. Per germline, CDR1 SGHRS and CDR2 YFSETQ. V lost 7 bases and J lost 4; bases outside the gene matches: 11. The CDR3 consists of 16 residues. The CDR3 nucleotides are TGCGCCAGCCGCCTCCCAGCGGGGGGTCTCACCGGGGAGCTGTTTTTT. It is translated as CASRLPAGGLTGELFF.

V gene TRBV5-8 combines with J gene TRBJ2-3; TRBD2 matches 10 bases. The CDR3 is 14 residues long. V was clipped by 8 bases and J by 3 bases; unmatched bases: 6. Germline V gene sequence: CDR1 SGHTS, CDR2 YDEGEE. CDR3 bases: TGTGCCAGGAGCGGGGGGGCCAGGACAGATACGCAGTATTTT. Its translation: CARSGGARTDTQYF. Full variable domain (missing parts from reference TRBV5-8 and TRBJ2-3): EAGVTQSPTHLIKTRGQQATLRCSPISGHTSVYWYQQALGLGLQFLLWYDEGEERNRGNFPPRFSGRQFPNYSSELNVNALELEDSALYLCARSGGARTDTQYFGPGTRLTVL.

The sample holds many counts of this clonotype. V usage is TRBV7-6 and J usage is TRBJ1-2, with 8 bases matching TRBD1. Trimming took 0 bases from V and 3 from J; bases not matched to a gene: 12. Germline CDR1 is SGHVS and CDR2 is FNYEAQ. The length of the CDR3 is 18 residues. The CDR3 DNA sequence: TGTGCCAGCAGCTTAGCGCAATTCGAGGACAGGGAGGACTATGGCTACACCTTC. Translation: CASSLAQFEDREDYGYTF. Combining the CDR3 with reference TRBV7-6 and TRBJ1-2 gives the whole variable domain GAGVSQSPRYKVTKRGQDVALRCDPISGHVSLYWYRQALGQGPEFLTYFNYEAQQDKSGLPNDRFSAERPEGSISTLTIQRTEQRDSAMYRCASSLAQFEDREDYGYTFGSGTRLTVV.